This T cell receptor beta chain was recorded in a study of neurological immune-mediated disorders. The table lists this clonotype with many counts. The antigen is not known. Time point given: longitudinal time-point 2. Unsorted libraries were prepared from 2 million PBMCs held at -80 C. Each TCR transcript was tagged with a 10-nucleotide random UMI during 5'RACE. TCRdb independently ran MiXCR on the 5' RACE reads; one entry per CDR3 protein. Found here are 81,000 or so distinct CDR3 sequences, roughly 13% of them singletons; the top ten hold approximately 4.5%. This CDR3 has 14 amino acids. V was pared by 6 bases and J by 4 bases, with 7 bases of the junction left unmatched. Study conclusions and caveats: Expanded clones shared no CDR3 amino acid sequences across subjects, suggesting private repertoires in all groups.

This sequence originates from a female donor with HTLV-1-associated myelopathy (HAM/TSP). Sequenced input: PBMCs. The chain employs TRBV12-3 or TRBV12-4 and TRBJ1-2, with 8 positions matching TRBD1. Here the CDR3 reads CASRTGTGRYGYTF. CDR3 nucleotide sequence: TGTGCCAGCAGAACAGGGACAGGACGCTATGGCTACACCTTC.